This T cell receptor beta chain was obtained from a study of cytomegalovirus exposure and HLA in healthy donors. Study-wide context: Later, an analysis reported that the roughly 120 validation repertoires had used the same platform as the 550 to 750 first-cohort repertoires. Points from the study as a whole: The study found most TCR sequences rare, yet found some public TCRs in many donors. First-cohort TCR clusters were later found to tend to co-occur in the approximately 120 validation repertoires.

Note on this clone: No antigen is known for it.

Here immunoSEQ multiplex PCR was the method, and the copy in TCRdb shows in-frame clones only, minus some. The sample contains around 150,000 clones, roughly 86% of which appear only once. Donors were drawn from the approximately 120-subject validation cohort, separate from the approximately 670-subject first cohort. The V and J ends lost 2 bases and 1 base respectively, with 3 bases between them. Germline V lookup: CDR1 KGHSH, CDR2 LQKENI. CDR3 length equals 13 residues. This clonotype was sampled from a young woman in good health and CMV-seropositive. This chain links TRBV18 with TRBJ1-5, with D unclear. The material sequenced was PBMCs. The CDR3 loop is CASSPISNQPQHF. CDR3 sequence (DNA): TGTGCCAGCTCACCAATAAGCAATCAGCCCCAGCATTTT.